The source of this T cell receptor beta chain is a study of T-cell memory formation after mild COVID-19. The CDR3 sequence is 17 residues long. Germline V CDR1 and CDR2: SGHVS, FQNEAQ. The V end lost 2 bases, the J end lost 5 bases, and 21 bases lay between the germline ends. This clonotype showed up just a few times. Its antigen is unknown. TCR alpha and TCR beta cDNA libraries carrying sample barcodes and UMIs were produced by 5'RACE using constant-segment primers. In TCRdb, the 5' RACE reads were re-called with MiXCR into one record per CDR3 protein. The sample includes 400,000 or so distinct CDR3 sequences, roughly 20% of them seen just once. General observations from the study: Clones contracting day 15 to 85 were balanced CD4/CD8; later expanders leaned CD4+.

J is TRBJ2-5 and V is TRBV7-8, with D maybe TRBD2 (7 bases). The receptor comes from an adult woman who had mild COVID-19 (a few samples of this study predate the infection). Cell type and time point are not known. Sequencing was performed on PBMCs or a T cell subset sorted from them (not recorded which). The CDR3 loop reads CASSLLRGGAGIETQYF. As DNA, the CDR3 is TGTGCCAGCAGCTTATTAAGGGGGGGCGCAGGAATTGAGACCCAGTACTTC.